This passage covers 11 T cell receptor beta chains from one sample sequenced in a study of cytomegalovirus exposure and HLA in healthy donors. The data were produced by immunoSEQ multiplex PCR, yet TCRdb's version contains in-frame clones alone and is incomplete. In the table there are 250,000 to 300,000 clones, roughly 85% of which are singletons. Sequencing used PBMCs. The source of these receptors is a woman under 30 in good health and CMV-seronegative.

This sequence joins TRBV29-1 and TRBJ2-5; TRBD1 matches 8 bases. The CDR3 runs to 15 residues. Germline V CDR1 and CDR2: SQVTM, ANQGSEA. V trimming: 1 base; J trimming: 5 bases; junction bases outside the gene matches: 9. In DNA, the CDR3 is TGCAGCGTTGAAGGGAGGCAGGGGGCGGGGGAGACCCAGTACTTC. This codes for CSVEGRQGAGETQYF.

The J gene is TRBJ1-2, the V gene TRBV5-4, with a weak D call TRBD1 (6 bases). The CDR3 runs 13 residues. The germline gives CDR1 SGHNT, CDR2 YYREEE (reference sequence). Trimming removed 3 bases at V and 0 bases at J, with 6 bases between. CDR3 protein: CASSWTANYGYTF. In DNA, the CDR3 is TGTGCCAGCAGCTGGACAGCTAACTATGGCTACACCTTC.

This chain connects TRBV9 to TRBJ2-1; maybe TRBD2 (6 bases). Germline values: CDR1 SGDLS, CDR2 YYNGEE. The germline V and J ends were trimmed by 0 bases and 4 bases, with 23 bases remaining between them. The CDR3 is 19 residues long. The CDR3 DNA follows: TGTGCCAGCAGCGTAGTCGAGGGGAGTGGGAGGCCACCTTACAATGAGCAGTTCTTC. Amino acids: CASSVVEGSGRPPYNEQFF.

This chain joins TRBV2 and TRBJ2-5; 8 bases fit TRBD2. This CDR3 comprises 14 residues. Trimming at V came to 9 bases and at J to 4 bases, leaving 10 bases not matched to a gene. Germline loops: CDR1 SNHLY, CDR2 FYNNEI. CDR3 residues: CARVRREELETQYF. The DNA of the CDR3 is TGTGCCAGGGTCCGGCGGGAGGAACTAGAGACCCAGTACTTC. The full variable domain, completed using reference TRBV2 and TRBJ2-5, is EPEVTQTPSHQVTQMGQEVILRCVPISNHLYFYWYRQILGQKVEFLVSFYNNEISEKSEIFDDQFSVERPDGSNFTLKIRSTKLEDSAMYFCARVRREELETQYFGPGTRLLVL.

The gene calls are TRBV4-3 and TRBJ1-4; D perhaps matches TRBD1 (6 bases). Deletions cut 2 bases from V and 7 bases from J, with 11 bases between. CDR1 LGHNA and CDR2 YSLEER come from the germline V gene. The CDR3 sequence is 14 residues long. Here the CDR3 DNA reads TGCGCCAGCAGCCAATTAGGGGGTGGTGAAAAACTGTTTTTT. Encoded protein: CASSQLGGGEKLFF.

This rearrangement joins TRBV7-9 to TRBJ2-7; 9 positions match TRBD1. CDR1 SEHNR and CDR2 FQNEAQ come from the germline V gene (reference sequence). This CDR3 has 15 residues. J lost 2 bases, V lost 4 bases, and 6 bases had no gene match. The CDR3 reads CASSYGQGSTYEQYF. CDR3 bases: TGTGCCAGCAGCTACGGACAGGGGTCAACCTACGAGCAGTACTTC.

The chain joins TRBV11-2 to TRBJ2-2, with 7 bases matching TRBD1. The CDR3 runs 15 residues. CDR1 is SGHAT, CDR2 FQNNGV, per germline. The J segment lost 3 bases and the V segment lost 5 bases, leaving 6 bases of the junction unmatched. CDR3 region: CASSPRQGHTGELFF. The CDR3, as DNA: TGTGCCAGCAGCCCCAGACAGGGCCACACCGGGGAGCTGTTTTTT.

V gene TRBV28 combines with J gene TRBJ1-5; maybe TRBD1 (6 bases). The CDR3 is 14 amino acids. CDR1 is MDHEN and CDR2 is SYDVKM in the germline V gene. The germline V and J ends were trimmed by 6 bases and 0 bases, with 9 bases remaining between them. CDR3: CASRQGYSNQPQHF. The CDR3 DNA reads TGTGCCAGCAGACAGGGTTATAGCAATCAGCCCCAGCATTTT. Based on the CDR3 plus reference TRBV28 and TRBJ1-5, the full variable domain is DVKVTQSSRYLVKRTGEKVFLECVQDMDHENMFWYRQDPGLGLRLIYFSYDVKMKEKGDIPEGYSVSREKKERFSLILESASTNQTSMYLCASRQGYSNQPQHFGDGTRLSIL.

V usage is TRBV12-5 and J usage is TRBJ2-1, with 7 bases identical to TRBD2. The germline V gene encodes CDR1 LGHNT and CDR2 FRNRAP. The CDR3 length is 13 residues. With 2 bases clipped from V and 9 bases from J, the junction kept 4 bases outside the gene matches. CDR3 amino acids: CASGLTSAGEQFF. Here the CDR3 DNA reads TGTGCTAGTGGTTTGACTAGCGCTGGTGAGCAGTTCTTC.

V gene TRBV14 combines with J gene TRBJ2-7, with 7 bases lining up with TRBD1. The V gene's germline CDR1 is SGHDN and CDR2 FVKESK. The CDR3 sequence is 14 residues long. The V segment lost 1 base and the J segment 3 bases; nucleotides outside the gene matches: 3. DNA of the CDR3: TGTGCCAGCAGCCAAGGGACAGGAGACTACGAGCAGTACTTC. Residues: CASSQGTGDYEQYF.

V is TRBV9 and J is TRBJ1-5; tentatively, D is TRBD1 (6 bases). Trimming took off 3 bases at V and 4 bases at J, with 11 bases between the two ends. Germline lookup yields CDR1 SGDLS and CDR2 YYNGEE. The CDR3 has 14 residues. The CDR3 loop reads CASSAGGANQPQHF. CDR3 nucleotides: TGTGCCAGCAGCGCGGGGGGCGCTAATCAGCCCCAGCATTTT. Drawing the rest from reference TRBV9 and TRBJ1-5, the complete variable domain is DSGVTQTPKHLITATGQRVTLRCSPRSGDLSVYWYQQSLDQGLQFLIQYYNGEERAKGNILERFSAQQFPDLHSELNLSSLELGDSALYFCASSAGGANQPQHFGDGTRLSIL.